Listed below are T cell receptor beta chains from one sample, sequenced in a study of OX40 agonist ivuxolimab in advanced cancers. Some clones are missing from TCRdb's copy, which holds only in-frame ones; the method was immunoSEQ multiplex PCR. The sample shows approximately 60,000 clones, about four fifths of them seen only once. The input for sequencing was CD4+ or CD8+ T cells sorted from blood, taken in a trial of the OX40 agonist ivuxolimab. These receptors were collected from an adult with an advanced solid tumor such as melanoma, head and neck, liver or kidney cancer. CDR3s include the opening cysteine and the closing phenylalanine or tryptophan. The D gene is left open where the match is weak. Some rows mark clone size as missing; the rest say once, few, many or name a class of expanded clone.

D gene	clone size	V gene	J gene	CDR3 DNA	CDR3 protein
TRBD1	NA	TRBV6-6	TRBJ2-3	TGTGCCAGCAGTTACGACAGGGCGTCAGATACGCAGTATTTT	CASSYDRASDTQYF
NA	NA	TRBV6-1	TRBJ1-2	TGTGCCAGCAGCGAGGCCAGTTACTATGGCTACACCTTC	CASSEASYYGYTF
TRBD1	once	TRBV6-5	TRBJ1-2	TGTGCCACCGTCGAACAGGGGGCGCTTAGCTACACCTTC	CATVEQGALSYTF
TRBD2	NA	TRBV29-1	TRBJ2-5	TGCAGCGCCGGGAGGGGCGACGGGGGCGAAACCCAGTACTTC	CSAGRGDGGETQYF
TRBD1	NA	TRBV7-2	TRBJ1-5	TGTGCCAGCAGCCCCCTGGGACAGGGGATCACAGATACGCAGCATTTT	CASSPLGQGITDTQHF
NA	NA	TRBV19	TRBJ2-7	TGTGCCAGTAGTATCGAGGCCGGGCCGGCTGGCTACGAGCAGTACTTC	CASSIEAGPAGYEQYF
TRBD2	NA	TRBV9	TRBJ2-4	TGTGCCAGCAGCGTAGCGGGGGGGCCAGACATTCAGTACTTC	CASSVAGGPDIQYF
NA	NA	TRBV28	TRBJ1-6	TGTGCCAGCAGTTTTGGGATTAGTGCAGGGGTTTCACCCCTCCACTTT	CASSFGISAGVSPLHF
TRBD2	NA	TRBV14	TRBJ2-7	TGTGCCAGCAGCCAAGTCGCCGGGACTAGACGGGCCTACGAGCAGTACTTC	CASSQVAGTRRAYEQYF
TRBD1	NA	TRBV5-1	TRBJ1-2	TGCGCCAGCAGACCCACCGGGACAGGGGGCGCAGGTGGCTACACCTTC	CASRPTGTGGAGGYTF
NA	NA	TRBV6-6	TRBJ2-5	TGTGCCAGCAGTTACGGCGGGCCCCGAGAGACCCAGTACTTC	CASSYGGPRETQYF
NA	once	TRBV5-6	TRBJ2-2	TGTGCCAGCAGCATATACGGGGAGCTGTTTTTT	CASSIYGELFF
NA	once	TRBV6-6	TRBJ1-5	TGTGCCAGCAGTCGAGGGTTTCAGCCCCAGCATTTT	CASSRGFQPQHF
TRBD1	NA	TRBV27	TRBJ1-5	TGTGCCAGCAGTCCTTTATTGGGACAGGGGGCCGATCAGCCCCAGCATTTT	CASSPLLGQGADQPQHF
TRBD1	NA	TRBV27	TRBJ1-6	TGTGCCAGCAGTTTAGTAGACAGGGGAACTTCACCCCTCCACTTT	CASSLVDRGTSPLHF
TRBD2	NA	TRBV4-3	TRBJ2-2	TGCGCCAGCAGCCCCGGGACTAGCGGTTCTCGGCACACCGGGGAGCTGTTTTTT	CASSPGTSGSRHTGELFF
TRBD1	NA	TRBV4-2	TRBJ2-3	TGTGCCAGCAGCCAAGATTGGGGACAGGGGACAGATACGCAGTATTTT	CASSQDWGQGTDTQYF
TRBD1	NA	TRBV5-1	TRBJ2-3	TGCGCCAGCAGCTTCGGACAGGGTCGCACAGATACGCAGTATTTT	CASSFGQGRTDTQYF
NA	once	TRBV19	TRBJ1-4	TGTGCCAGTACCACGCCGGCCCATGAAAAACTGTTTTTT	CASTTPAHEKLFF
TRBD2	NA	TRBV7-9	TRBJ2-7	TGTGCCAGCAGAGTTAGCGGGAGTGCTTACGAGCAGTACTTC	CASRVSGSAYEQYF
NA	NA	TRBV19	TRBJ2-3	TGTGCCAGTAGTATAGGTCTCGTCTCTACGCAGTATTTT	CASSIGLVSTQYF
NA	NA	TRBV11-3	TRBJ1-1	TGTGCCAGCAGCTTAGCCGACAGAACAACTGAAGCTTTCTTT	CASSLADRTTEAFF
TRBD1	NA	TRBV7-9	TRBJ2-7	TGTGCCACCAGGGGGCCCTCCTACGAGCAGTACTTC	CATRGPSYEQYF
NA	NA	TRBV30	TRBJ1-3	TGTGCCTGGAGTGTAGGGGGATCCGGAAACACCATATATTTT	CAWSVGGSGNTIYF
NA	NA	TRBV4-3	TRBJ1-2	TGCGCCAGCAGCCAAGTAAATGGGTTAAGCTACACCTTC	CASSQVNGLSYTF
NA	NA	TRBV6-5	TRBJ2-6	TGTGCCAGCAGACCCACAGGGTCCGGGGCCAACGTCCTGACTTTC	CASRPTGSGANVLTF
NA	NA	TRBV6-1	TRBJ1-4	TGTGCCAGCAGTGAATTTTTTGGGGGCAATGAAAAACTGTTTTTT	CASSEFFGGNEKLFF
NA	many	TRBV9	TRBJ1-5	TGTGCCAGCAGCGTAGAAGGGGGCAATCAGCCCCAGCATTTT	CASSVEGGNQPQHF
NA	NA	TRBV10-3	TRBJ2-6	TGTGCCATCAGTGAGTACGGACGGGCTGGGGCCAACGTCCTGACTTTC	CAISEYGRAGANVLTF
NA	NA	TRBV19	TRBJ2-1	TGTGCCAGTTGTTCCGGGACGGCTAACTACAATGAGCAGTTCTTC	CASCSGTANYNEQFF
NA	NA	TRBV15	TRBJ1-4	TGTGCCACCAGCCGAAGTTCAGGAGCAACTAATGAAAAACTGTTTTTT	CATSRSSGATNEKLFF
NA	NA	TRBV4-3	TRBJ2-7	TGCGCCAGCAGCCAAGAGTTGGCAGGGAACGAGCAGTACTTC	CASSQELAGNEQYF
NA	few	TRBV7-3	TRBJ2-2	TGTGCCAGCAGCGAGATAGGAACCGGGGAGCTGTTTTTT	CASSEIGTGELFF
TRBD2	once	TRBV6-5	TRBJ2-1	TGTGCCAGCAGCAAGGGACTAGCGGGGACAACGTTCTTC	CASSKGLAGTTFF
NA	NA	TRBV7-3	TRBJ2-1	TGTGCCAGCAGCTTAAGCGGGAGTCAGGGGGATGAGCAGTTCTTC	CASSLSGSQGDEQFF
NA	NA	TRBV5-1	TRBJ1-1	TGCGCCAGCAGTTTGCGGGGCGCGGACACTGAAGCTTTCTTT	CASSLRGADTEAFF
NA	NA	TRBV12-5	TRBJ1-2	TGTGCTAGTGGTTTGGGAACCAGGGGAATTCGTGGCTACACCTTC	CASGLGTRGIRGYTF
NA	NA	TRBV7-2	TRBJ1-4	TGTGCCAGCAGCTTACTGGGCGGAGCAACTAATGAAAAACTGTTTTTT	CASSLLGGATNEKLFF
TRBD1	few	TRBV6-1	TRBJ1-2	TGTGCCAGTGCAGGGGGTTATGGCTACACCTTC	CASAGGYGYTF
NA	NA	TRBV13	TRBJ2-7	TGTGCCAGCAGCCTCGCGGGGGCCGTATGGAGCGGCGAGCAGTACTTC	CASSLAGAVWSGEQYF
NA	NA	TRBV7-2	TRBJ1-6	TGTGCCAGCACTGTGCACGGGGCCCTAAATTCACCCCTCCACTTT	CASTVHGALNSPLHF
NA	NA	TRBV6-6	TRBJ2-1	TGTGCCACCGGACACTACTACAATGAGCAGTTCTTC	CATGHYYNEQFF
NA	NA	TRBV7-6	TRBJ2-1	TGTGCCAGCAGCTTAGGGGGCGGGACACTTTACAATGAGCAGTTCTTC	CASSLGGGTLYNEQFF
TRBD1	few	TRBV5-4	TRBJ1-2	TGTGCCAGCAGCTTCGGCCGAGGGGGCGACTATGGCTACACCTTC	CASSFGRGGDYGYTF
NA	NA	TRBV19	TRBJ2-1	TGTGCCAGTAGTATCCCCAGGGGAGGCAATGAGCAGTTCTTC	CASSIPRGGNEQFF
NA	few	TRBV4-1	TRBJ2-1	TGCGCCAGCAGCCATATAGACAACTCCTACAATGAGCAGTTCTTC	CASSHIDNSYNEQFF
NA	NA	TRBV18	TRBJ1-1	TGTGCCAGCTCACCACTTTCTCTACGAGACACTGAAGCTTTCTTT	CASSPLSLRDTEAFF
NA	NA	TRBV18	TRBJ1-2	TGTGCCAGCTCGCAATCTGACGTACCCTCTGGCTACACCTTC	CASSQSDVPSGYTF
NA	NA	TRBV30	TRBJ1-1	TGTGCCTGGAGTACGCGGAAGATGGGTAACACTGAAGCTTTCTTT	CAWSTRKMGNTEAFF
NA	NA	TRBV7-2	TRBJ1-1	TGTGCCAGCAGCTTATTGGTGGTGGGGGAGGCTTTCTTT	CASSLLVVGEAFF
TRBD2	NA	TRBV30	TRBJ2-1	TGTGCCTGGAAGATACTAGCGGGAACTGAGCAGTTCTTC	CAWKILAGTEQFF
TRBD2	NA	TRBV13	TRBJ2-2	TGTGCCAGCAGCTTAACTAGCGGATATACCGGGGAGCTGTTTTTT	CASSLTSGYTGELFF
NA	NA	TRBV4-1	TRBJ1-3	TGCGCCAGCAGCCAAGACAACTCTGGAAACACCATATATTTT	CASSQDNSGNTIYF